Described below is a single T cell receptor (beta chain) sequence and its context. The repertoire was sequenced with immunoSEQ multiplex PCR; TCRdb's copy has only in-frame clones and lacks some. The table lists 150,000 to 200,000 clones, more than 85% of them singletons, with 0.65% to 0.75% in the top ten. The data stem from a study of control samples from healthy donors and cancer patients. The origin of this receptor is a woman aged 30 to 39 in good health. The sequenced sample was blood.

CDR3 coding DNA: TGCAGCGTTCCGAGCATGGGCTATGGCTACACCTTC. The encoded protein is CSVPSMGYGYTF. The V and J genes are TRBV29-1 and TRBJ1-2, with unresolved D. Per germline, CDR1 SQVTM and CDR2 ANQGSEA. V was cut by 5 bases and J by 4 bases, with 11 bases left in between. The CDR3 contains 12 residues.